Listed below are T cell receptor beta chains from one sample, sequenced in a study of T cell clusters in autoimmune cytopenias. TCRdb reprocessed the multiplex PCR reads, with one entry per CDR3 protein and no DNA. This sample's clone table lists about 1,400 distinct CDR3 sequences. The specimen sequenced was peripheral blood. The receptors derive from a human donor with an autoimmune cytopenia or autoimmune hepatitis (not recorded which). Each CDR3 is given with its conserved first and last residue. Size is stated for part of the rows, as once, few or many counts, or as a class when the clone is expanded.

J gene: TRBJ1-6
clone size: medium-sized
V gene: TRBV19
CDR3 protein: CASSASSRASYDSPLHF

J gene: TRBJ1-2
clone size: hyperexpanded
V gene: TRBV5-4
CDR3 protein: CASSLDGMRYGYTF

J gene: TRBJ1-1
clone size: medium-sized
V gene: TRBV30
CDR3 protein: CAWETGPNTEAFF

J gene: TRBJ1-2
clone size: .
V gene: TRBV7-2
CDR3 protein: CASSYLPGQGYYGYTF

J gene: TRBJ1-5
clone size: medium-sized
V gene: TRBV6-1
CDR3 protein: CASSGGSTGNQPQHF

J gene: TRBJ1-2
clone size: .
V gene: TRBV28
CDR3 protein: CASIRSRGSYGYTF

J gene: TRBJ2-3
clone size: medium-sized
V gene: TRBV7-9
CDR3 protein: CASSMTRDTQYF

J gene: TRBJ1-5
clone size: medium-sized
V gene: TRBV10-3
CDR3 protein: CAISPTGPVQPQHF

J gene: TRBJ1-1
clone size: medium-sized
V gene: TRBV6-5
CDR3 protein: CASSYIRGTNTEAFF

J gene: TRBJ2-3
clone size: medium-sized
V gene: TRBV6-5
CDR3 protein: CASSYRRTSADTQYF

J gene: TRBJ2-1
clone size: medium-sized
V gene: TRBV5-4
CDR3 protein: CASSFIAGAYNEQFF

J gene: TRBJ1-5
clone size: .
V gene: TRBV20-1
CDR3 protein: CSASSSNSNQPQHF

J gene: TRBJ2-7
clone size: .
V gene: TRBV5-1
CDR3 protein: CASSLVGGGYEQYF

J gene: TRBJ2-7
clone size: medium-sized
V gene: TRBV29-1
CDR3 protein: CSVELQDRGFYEQYF

J gene: TRBJ2-3
clone size: .
V gene: TRBV20-1
CDR3 protein: CSATMGGSTDTQYF

J gene: TRBJ1-4
clone size: .
V gene: TRBV2
CDR3 protein: CASVTGGFSEKLFF

J gene: TRBJ2-3
clone size: .
V gene: TRBV20-1
CDR3 protein: CSARLAAAGTDTQYF

J gene: TRBJ1-5
clone size: medium-sized
V gene: TRBV15
CDR3 protein: CATSSSTEEWWQPQHF

J gene: TRBJ1-5
clone size: .
V gene: TRBV20-1
CDR3 protein: CSARGQGAGQPQHF

J gene: TRBJ2-5
clone size: medium-sized
V gene: TRBV27
CDR3 protein: CASRPRGFEETQYF

J gene: TRBJ1-1
clone size: .
V gene: TRBV21-1
CDR3 protein: CASSKEKGSLNTEAFF

J gene: TRBJ2-7
clone size: medium-sized
V gene: TRBV6-2/TRBV6-3
CDR3 protein: CASSSGVAYEQYF

J gene: TRBJ2-7
clone size: medium-sized
V gene: TRBV6-6
CDR3 protein: CASSSHVTSGRTYEQYF

J gene: TRBJ1-1
clone size: medium-sized
V gene: TRBV12-3/TRBV12-4
CDR3 protein: CASSTYTRNTEAFF

J gene: TRBJ2-7
clone size: .
V gene: TRBV6-9
CDR3 protein: CASSFSGTSGGTYEQYF

J gene: TRBJ2-2
clone size: medium-sized
V gene: TRBV24-1
CDR3 protein: CATSAGRTGRGTGELFF

J gene: TRBJ2-7
clone size: medium-sized
V gene: TRBV12-3/TRBV12-4
CDR3 protein: CASSSVDSHGEYF

J gene: TRBJ1-1
clone size: medium-sized
V gene: TRBV6-6
CDR3 protein: CASSLTGAEAFF

J gene: TRBJ1-1
clone size: .
V gene: TRBV7-2
CDR3 protein: CASSPRGALAFF

J gene: TRBJ2-3
clone size: .
V gene: TRBV24-1
CDR3 protein: CATSDPGYTDTQYF

J gene: TRBJ2-3
clone size: .
V gene: TRBV20-1
CDR3 protein: CSARERARNTQYF

J gene: TRBJ1-1
clone size: hyperexpanded
V gene: TRBV7-9
CDR3 protein: CASSLATLQAEAFF

J gene: TRBJ1-5
clone size: medium-sized
V gene: TRBV5-1
CDR3 protein: CASSLEGQGHQPQHF

J gene: TRBJ2-1
clone size: medium-sized
V gene: TRBV19
CDR3 protein: CASSIGTGGASSYNEQFF

J gene: TRBJ1-2
clone size: .
V gene: TRBV20-1
CDR3 protein: CSANDRRSYGYTF

J gene: TRBJ2-3
clone size: medium-sized
V gene: TRBV7-6
CDR3 protein: CASSLVASGTDTQYF

J gene: TRBJ2-1
clone size: medium-sized
V gene: TRBV20-1
CDR3 protein: CSARDLGQTYNEQFF

J gene: TRBJ1-1
clone size: .
V gene: TRBV6-6
CDR3 protein: CASSYIGRVSPEAFF

J gene: TRBJ1-2
clone size: .
V gene: TRBV29-1
CDR3 protein: CSVAGTGEGYTF